The 13 T cell receptor beta chains reported below all come from one sample, sequenced in a study of cytomegalovirus exposure and HLA in healthy donors. The method was immunoSEQ multiplex PCR; TCRdb's version includes in-frame clones alone and lacks a portion of them. Of some 120,000 clones in the sample, 88% were seen once. Input material: PBMCs. These receptors were taken from a man aged 25-45 years in good health and CMV-seronegative.

V and J are TRBV5-6 and TRBJ2-5, with 8 bases identical to TRBD2. The CDR3 runs 13 residues. Unmatched junction bases numbered 2, after V lost 4 bases and J lost 3 bases. The germline gives CDR1 SGHDT, CDR2 YYEEEE. The CDR3 DNA sequence: TGTGCCAGCAGCATACTAGCGGAAGAGACCCAGTACTTC. The encoded protein is CASSILAEETQYF.

The V gene is TRBV18, the J gene TRBJ1-2, with D unclear. Germline V lookup: CDR1 KGHSH, CDR2 LQKENI. Trimming removed 3 bases from V and 6 bases from J, with 8 bases in between. There are 12 residues in the CDR3. As DNA, the CDR3 is TGTGCCAGCTCACCGTCGGTTAATGGCTACACCTTC. Translating gives CASSPSVNGYTF.

The chain couples TRBV5-1 to TRBJ2-1; D unclear. Looked up from germline, CDR1 is SGHRS and CDR2 is YFSETQ. The CDR3 runs to 12 residues. Trimming took 1 base from V and 4 from J, leaving 3 bases between them. The CDR3 DNA is TGCGCCAGCAGCTTGTCTTACAATGAGCAGTTCTTC. Amino acids: CASSLSYNEQFF.

J is TRBJ2-7 and V is TRBV5-1; 7 nucleotides match TRBD1. CDR3 length: 12 amino acids. Trimming at V came to 5 bases and at J to 4 bases, leaving 3 bases not matched to a gene. Germline V gene sequence: CDR1 SGHRS, CDR2 YFSETQ. CDR3 residues: CASRSTGYEQYF. CDR3 in DNA: TGCGCCAGCAGGTCGACAGGGTACGAGCAGTACTTC.

V usage is TRBV4-3 and J usage is TRBJ2-2; D perhaps matches TRBD2 (6 bases). The V end was cut by 1 base, the J end by 6 bases, with 15 bases between. The length of the CDR3 is 16 residues. Germline CDR1 LGHNA, CDR2 YSLEER. The DNA for the CDR3 is TGCGCCAGCAGCCAAGTGTTGCGGGATGTACCCGGGGAGCTGTTTTTT. Its protein product is CASSQVLRDVPGELFF.

V is TRBV18 and J is TRBJ2-7, with D uncertain. The CDR3 length is 13 residues. V lost 0 bases and J 5 bases, leaving 8 bases between the germline ends. From germline, CDR1 is KGHSH and CDR2 LQKENI. CDR3 in DNA: TGTGCCAGCTCACCACCAACATCTGACGAGCAGTACTTC. Translation: CASSPPTSDEQYF.

The V gene is TRBV2, the J gene TRBJ1-4, with 9 bases matching TRBD1. The J segment lost 5 bases and the V segment lost 6 bases, leaving 4 bases of the junction unmatched. This CDR3 is 14 amino acids long. Germline CDR1 SNHLY, CDR2 FYNNEI. In nucleotides, the CDR3 is TGTGCCAGCAGGGCCGGGACAGGGAATGAAAAACTGTTTTTT. Its translation: CASRAGTGNEKLFF.

The count of this clone is one. The V call is TRBV18, the J call TRBJ2-1, with 7 bases lining up with TRBD2. Germline V gene data show CDR1 as KGHSH and CDR2 as LQKENI. The length of the CDR3 is 13 residues. After removal of 6 bases from V and 8 bases from J, the junction contained 7 bases not matched to a gene. CDR3 loop: CASSRRELYEQFF. The CDR3 DNA is TGTGCCAGCTCGCGGCGGGAGTTGTATGAGCAGTTCTTC.

J is TRBJ2-6 and V is TRBV7-9; 9 bases fit TRBD1. V was clipped by 5 bases and J by 0 bases; unmatched bases: 8. The germline CDR1 and CDR2 sequences are SEHNR and FQNEAQ (reference sequence). This CDR3 spans 18 amino acids. The CDR3 nucleotides are TGTGCCAGCAGCGCCGACAGGGGGTACTACTCTGGGGCCAACGTCCTGACTTTC. It encodes CASSADRGYYSGANVLTF.

This clone showed up just once. The chain joins TRBV6-1 to TRBJ2-1; the match to TRBD2 covers 7 bases. The CDR3 totals 14 residues. Losses at the gene ends were 2 bases for V and 9 bases for J; bases not matched to a gene: 7. Germline CDR1 is MNHNS and CDR2 is SASEGT. The CDR3 is CASSEIGLVIEQFF. For the CDR3, the DNA is TGTGCCAGCAGTGAAATCGGACTAGTTATTGAGCAGTTCTTC.

The chain recombines TRBV11-2 with TRBJ2-7; D is undetermined. Germline values: CDR1 SGHAT, CDR2 FQNNGV. This CDR3 comprises 12 residues. Trimming shortened V by 3 bases and J by 6 bases, and 9 bases separated the two germline ends. Here the CDR3 DNA reads TGTGCCAGCAGCTTGGGCGCGTCCGAGCAGTACTTC. Encoded protein: CASSLGASEQYF.

The sample holds one count of this clone. CDR3 residues: CATSRDRGFYGYTF. DNA of the CDR3: TGTGCCACCAGCAGAGACAGGGGCTTCTATGGCTACACCTTC. The chain has TRBV15 and TRBJ1-2; possible D gene TRBD1, 6 bases. Germline CDR1 LNHNV, CDR2 YYDKDF (reference sequence). The V end lost 0 bases, the J end lost 4 bases, and 9 bases lay between the germline ends. The CDR3 has 14 residues.

The V and J genes are TRBV2 and TRBJ1-3, with no clear D. Germline CDR1 and CDR2: SNHLY and FYNNEI. V was pared by 6 bases and J by 4 bases, with 7 bases between. This CDR3 is built from 12 residues. CDR3 region: CASSIQGNTIYF. CDR3 bases: TGTGCCAGCAGCATCCAGGGAAACACCATATATTTT. The whole variable domain, filled in from reference TRBV2 and TRBJ1-3, reads EPEVTQTPSHQVTQMGQEVILRCVPISNHLYFYWYRQILGQKVEFLVSFYNNEISEKSEIFDDQFSVERPDGSNFTLKIRSTKLEDSAMYFCASSIQGNTIYFGEGSWLTVV.